These 15 T cell receptor beta chains came from one sample sequenced in a study of PD-1 blockade in mismatch repair-deficient tumors. Sequenced by immunoSEQ multiplex PCR; TCRdb stores in-frame clones only, minus some. The profile shows fewer than 10,000 clones, approximately 89% of them singletons. The sequencing used PBMCs, collected almost 47 weeks after starting pembrolizumab. These receptors were collected from an adult with mismatch repair-deficient cancer.

V gene TRBV9 combines with J gene TRBJ2-7; 10 bases line up with TRBD2. V trimming: 0 bases; J trimming: 6 bases; junction bases outside the gene matches: 9. The CDR3 spans 16 residues. Germline V gives CDR1 SGDLS, CDR2 YYNGEE. The CDR3 coding sequence is TGTGCCAGCAGCGTAGTGGATAGCGGGAGGATCAGCGAGCAGTACTTC. This codes for CASSVVDSGRISEQYF.

The chain couples TRBV5-1 to TRBJ1-2, with TRBD1 matching 8 bases. CDR1 and CDR2 (germline): SGHRS, YFSETQ. The CDR3 contains 15 residues. The trim removed 2 bases at V and 3 bases at J, leaving 6 bases unmatched. The DNA for the CDR3 is TGCGCCAGCAGCTTCGGACAGGGAGACGACTATGGCTACACCTTC. It is translated as CASSFGQGDDYGYTF.

In this sample, this clone turned up once. The chain joins TRBV5-6 to TRBJ1-2; 9 bases align to TRBD1. The CDR3 extends over 13 amino acids. Germline CDR1 and CDR2: SGHDT and YYEEEE. V lost 4 bases to trimming and J lost 7 bases; unmatched junction nucleotides: 5. The CDR3: CASSIRQGVGYTF. The CDR3 nucleotides read TGTGCCAGCAGCATAAGACAGGGGGTTGGCTACACCTTC.

The chain uses TRBV25-1 and TRBJ1-2; 7 bases align to TRBD1. The germline V gene has CDR1 MGHDK and CDR2 SYGVNS. V dropped 3 bases and J dropped 8; count of bases not matched to a gene: 15. The CDR3 has 16 residues. The CDR3 is CASSDRRQGGNGGYTF. DNA of the CDR3: TGTGCCAGCAGTGACAGACGACAGGGCGGCAATGGAGGCTACACCTTC.

CDR3 nucleotides: TGTGCCAGCAGCCCCAATCCGTACAGGGGTCCATACGAGCAGTACTTC. The encoded protein is CASSPNPYRGPYEQYF. The V call is TRBV11-2, the J call TRBJ2-7, with 7 bases that match TRBD1. Losses at the gene ends were 5 bases for V and 4 bases for J; bases not matched to a gene: 14. Germline lookup yields CDR1 SGHAT and CDR2 FQNNGV. This CDR3 is built from 16 residues.

The chain carries TRBV27 and TRBJ2-5; TRBD1 agrees at 7 bases. The CDR3 sequence is 16 residues long. Trimming removed 7 bases from V and 4 bases from J; junction bases left unmatched: 15. Germline V lookup: CDR1 MNHEY, CDR2 SMNVEV (reference sequence). The CDR3 is CASTSIQGRGVETQYF. CDR3 DNA sequence: TGTGCCAGCACCTCGATACAGGGGCGCGGAGTAGAGACCCAGTACTTC.

The CDR3 coding sequence is TGTGCCAGCAGGTGGGTGGGGAGCTCCTACAATGAGCAGTTCTTC. As protein: CASRWVGSSYNEQFF. The V call is TRBV28, the J call TRBJ2-1; TRBD2 is a possible D gene (5 bases). The CDR3 is 15 residues long. Deletions cut 6 bases from V and 0 bases from J, with 12 bases between. Germline V gene data show CDR1 as MDHEN and CDR2 as SYDVKM.

The table lists this clone with a few counts. The CDR3 DNA follows: TGTGCCAGCAGCTTGCTGGGGACAGGGCTAAACGAGCAGTACTTC. Encoded protein: CASSLLGTGLNEQYF. The chain employs TRBV5-6 and TRBJ2-7; the match to TRBD1 covers 9 bases. CDR3 length: 15 amino acids. Germline V lookup: CDR1 SGHDT, CDR2 YYEEEE. Trimming at V came to 1 base and at J to 5 bases, leaving 7 bases not matched to a gene. The variable domain in full, with the rest retrieved from reference TRBV5-6 and TRBJ2-7, is DAGVTQSPTHLIKTRGQQVTLRCSPKSGHDTVSWYQQALGQGPQFIFQYYEEEERQRGNFPDRFSGHQFPNYSSELNVNALLLGDSALYLCASSLLGTGLNEQYFGPGTRLTVT.

The chain links TRBV30 to TRBJ1-6, with 9 bases lining up with TRBD1. The V gene's germline CDR1 is GTSNPN and CDR2 SVGIG (reference sequence). CDR3 size: 13 residues. Unmatched junction bases numbered 6, after V lost 6 bases and J lost 9 bases. The CDR3 here is CACSDRGVSPLHF. CDR3 DNA: TGTGCCTGCTCGGACAGGGGCGTTTCACCCCTCCACTTT.

The chain couples TRBV7-3 to TRBJ1-1; tentative D call: TRBD1 (5 bases). This CDR3 spans 15 amino acids. V lost 2 bases to trimming and J lost 1 base, with 11 bases between them. Germline V gene sequence: CDR1 SGHTA, CDR2 FQGTGA. The CDR3 nucleotides read TGTGCCAGCAGCTTACAGGGCAGCTCGAACACTGAAGCTTTCTTT. It yields the protein CASSLQGSSNTEAFF.

The chain uses TRBV6-1 and TRBJ2-2, with TRBD2 matching over 11 bases. CDR1 and CDR2 from the germline V gene are MNHNS and SASEGT. The V and J ends lost 6 bases and 6 bases, in that order; junction bases with no gene match: 6. CDR3 length: 15 residues. The CDR3 nucleotides read TGTGCCAGCAGAATCACTAGCGGGAGTTCCGGGGAGCTGTTTTTT. Protein: CASRITSGSSGELFF.

V gene TRBV27 combines with J gene TRBJ2-2, with 9 nucleotides matching TRBD1. The CDR3 consists of 15 residues. With V trimmed by 7 bases and J by 4 bases, 7 bases remained unmatched. CDR1 and CDR2 (germline): MNHEY, SMNVEV (reference sequence). CDR3 nucleotides: TGTGCCAGCAAACGACAGGGGGTGGGCACCGGGGAGCTGTTTTTT. It codes for CASKRQGVGTGELFF.

The rearrangement joins TRBV6-5 to TRBJ2-1; 9 positions match TRBD2. This CDR3 contains 15 residues. With V trimmed by 7 bases and J by 8 bases, 12 bases remained unmatched. Germline-derived CDR1 and CDR2 are MNHEY and SVGAGI. CDR3 residues: CASIGASGRSHEQFF. The CDR3 nucleotides are TGTGCCAGCATAGGAGCGAGCGGGAGGTCCCATGAGCAGTTCTTC.

CDR3 nucleotides: TGTGCCAGCAGCTTGGGGGGGGACTATGGCTACACCTTC. Its translation: CASSLGGDYGYTF. V and J are TRBV5-8 and TRBJ1-2; weak D call: TRBD1 (5 bases). CDR3 length: 13 residues. The germline gives CDR1 SGHTS, CDR2 YDEGEE. The V end was cut by 0 bases, the J end by 3 bases, with 6 bases between.

The J gene is TRBJ1-5, the V gene TRBV27; D uncertain. Trimming pared 2 bases from V and 2 bases from J, leaving 7 bases between. Per the germline V gene, CDR1 is MNHEY and CDR2 is SMNVEV (reference sequence). The CDR3 sequence is 14 residues long. The CDR3 sequence: CASSLRQGNQPQHF. The CDR3 DNA follows: TGTGCCAGCAGTTTACGGCAGGGCAATCAGCCCCAGCATTTT.